Sequencing of this T cell receptor (beta chain) was carried out in a study of T cells after yellow fever vaccination. V gave up 7 bases and J gave up 3 bases, with 14 bases separating them. This CDR3 comprises 13 residues. In germline, CDR1 is SQVTM, CDR2 ANQGSEA. It was through 5'RACE template switching that TCR cDNA was made, with a universal primer site and UMIs added. TCRdb processed the 5' RACE reads anew with MiXCR; each CDR3 protein has one entry. The sample has under 600,000 distinct CDR3 sequences; about 13% are singletons. The chain recombines TRBV29-1 with TRBJ2-3; a weak D match, TRBD1 (6 bases). The sequenced sample was PBMCs, obtained on the day of the yellow fever booster vaccination. The clonotype was recovered from a man between 25 and 39 years old who received the YFV17D yellow fever vaccine. The CDR3 DNA reads TGCAGCGCCCGGGACACCCAAACAGATACGCAGTATTTT. This codes for CSARDTQTDTQYF.